This T cell receptor beta chain was recorded in a study of CD8+ T cells in alopecia areata. Whole-study context: Patients received oral tofacitinib, 5 to 10 mg twice daily, for moderate-to-severe alopecia areata. Study-wide results and limits: Among patients, TCR sharing was less clear than in mice, a difference possibly due in part to HLA diversity in the patient population.

cDNA serving as the sequencing template came from extracted, reverse transcribed RNA. Sequenced by immunoSEQ multiplex PCR; TCRdb stores in-frame clones only, minus some. The sample yields approximately 180,000 clones, 65% to 75% seen once. With 3 bases clipped from V and 2 bases from J, the junction kept 7 bases outside the gene matches. This CDR3 has 17 residues. Germline values: CDR1 SEHNR, CDR2 FQNEAQ (reference sequence). Sorting separated CD4+ and CD8+ T cells out of PBMCs. Concerning this clone: As yet, its antigen is unknown.

The TCR originated in a human donor with alopecia areata. This chain links TRBV7-9 with TRBJ1-5, with 10 nucleotides matching TRBD1. The sample was CD8+ T cells sorted from blood, taken at week 0. The CDR3 sequence is CASSFGGTGVGNQPQHF. Here the CDR3 DNA reads TGTGCCAGCAGCTTCGGTGGGACAGGGGTGGGCAATCAGCCCCAGCATTTT.